The clone carrying this T cell receptor beta chain occurred once. No antigen is known for it. This PCR relied on a set of 60 Vbeta primers and 13 Jbeta primers. This table comes from immunoSEQ multiplex PCR, and its TCRdb copy is limited to in-frame clones, with some not included. The table has about 270,000 clones, approximately 70% seen once; the top ten hold roughly 2.4%. The CDR3 runs to 18 residues. V was cut by 1 base and J by 4 bases, with 21 bases left in between. Germline assignment: CDR1 SGHRS and CDR2 YFSETQ. The data derive from a study of cytomegalovirus exposure and HLA in healthy donors. The study, taken as a whole, reports: Most TCR sequences showed up rarely, but some public TCRs showed up in many donors.

Sequencing was done on a sample of PBMCs. The clonotype was recovered from a female donor in good health and CMV-seronegative. The chain uses TRBV5-1 and TRBJ2-1; weak D call: TRBD2 (6 bases). For the CDR3, the DNA is TGCGCCAGCAGCTTGAATCCCTCGGGTAGCGGTACATACAATGAGCAGTTCTTC. As protein: CASSLNPSGSGTYNEQFF. Variable domain in full (rest from reference TRBV5-1 and TRBJ2-1): KAGVTQTPRYLIKTRGQQVTLSCSPISGHRSVSWYQQTPGQGLQFLFEYFSETQRNKGNFPGRFSGRQFSNSRSEMNVSTLELGDSALYLCASSLNPSGSGTYNEQFFGPGTRLTVL.